The 25 T cell receptor beta chains presented below share a single source sample, sequenced in a study of T cell repertoires in cytomegalovirus infection. A single record per CDR3 protein comes from TCRdb applying MiXCR to the reads. The sample lists roughly 200,000 distinct CDR3 sequences, about 18% occurring once. The sequenced sample consisted of CD8+ T cells from PBMCs. The receptors were sampled from a human donor in good health (CMV status not recorded). Some clones in this sample may be carry-over from other donors' samples.

This clonotype was observed a handful of times. The V and J genes are TRBV6-2 or TRBV6-3 and TRBJ2-2, with 9 bases fitting TRBD1. With 6 bases clipped from V and 3 bases from J, the junction kept 8 bases outside the gene matches. This CDR3 has 16 residues. CDR1 MNHEY and CDR2 SVGEGT come from the germline V gene. Here the CDR3 reads CASSPTGGADTGELFF. CDR3 coding DNA: TGTGCCAGCAGCCCCACAGGGGGCGCCGACACCGGGGAGCTGTTTTTT.

This clonotype was picked up a small number of times. The gene calls are TRBV12-3 or TRBV12-4 and TRBJ1-1; tentatively, D is TRBD1 (6 bases). The CDR3 spans 12 residues. Trimming pared 10 bases from V and 1 base from J, leaving 10 bases between. Here the CDR3 DNA reads TGTGCCATCTTACAGGGGAACACTGAAGCTTTCTTT. It encodes CAILQGNTEAFF.

This clonotype occurred a few times. CDR3 loop: CASSQGLNTIYF. The CDR3 DNA follows: TGTGCCAGCAGCCAAGGACTGAACACCATATATTTT. The chain recombines TRBV14 with TRBJ1-3; D is uncertain. Germline lookup yields CDR1 SGHDN and CDR2 FVKESK. V gave up 1 base and J gave up 7 bases, with 5 bases separating them. The CDR3 is 12 amino acids.

Here the CDR3 reads CASSQEPLYEQYF. The CDR3 nucleotides read TGCGCCAGCAGCCAAGAACCGCTTTACGAGCAGTACTTC. The J gene is TRBJ2-7, the V gene TRBV4-3; no clear D. V shed 0 bases and J shed 4 bases, with 7 bases lying between them. The CDR3 extends over 13 amino acids. The germline gives CDR1 LGHNA, CDR2 YSLEER.

This clonotype was seen at least ten times. The chain couples TRBV5-6 to TRBJ2-7; D is undetermined. V dropped 5 bases and J dropped 1 base, with 10 bases sitting between them. Germline CDR1 SGHDT, CDR2 YYEEEE. The CDR3 runs 13 residues. CDR3 sequence: CASSSDLSYEQYF. CDR3 DNA: TGTGCCAGCAGTTCGGACCTATCCTACGAGCAGTACTTC.

The chain carries TRBV4-3 and TRBJ2-6; TRBD1 matches 8 bases. CDR3 length: 16 residues. Trimming took 0 bases from V and 3 from J; bases not matched to a gene: 1. The germline V gene encodes CDR1 LGHNA and CDR2 YSLEER. The CDR3, as DNA: TGCGCCAGCAGCCAAGATGGACAGGGTGGGGCCAACGTCCTGACTTTC. It encodes CASSQDGQGGANVLTF.

The chain couples TRBV20-1 to TRBJ2-1; no clear D gene. Germline values: CDR1 DFQATT, CDR2 SNEGSKA (reference sequence). V lost 4 bases and J lost 0, with 7 bases in between. CDR3 length: 13 residues. The CDR3 loop is CSAIQFSYNEQFF. CDR3 DNA sequence: TGCAGTGCTATTCAATTCTCCTACAATGAGCAGTTCTTC.

This chain uses TRBV7-2 with TRBJ2-5; D not certain. Germline CDR1 SGHTA, CDR2 FQGNSA. The CDR3 loop spans 13 amino acids. The V and J ends lost 2 bases and 5 bases respectively, with 9 bases between them. The CDR3 bases are TGTGCCAGCAGCTTAAAAGGGATCGAGACCCAGTACTTC. Protein: CASSLKGIETQYF. The full variable domain, its missing parts supplied by reference TRBV7-2 and TRBJ2-5, is GAGVSQSPSNKVTEKGKDVELRCDPISGHTALYWYRQSLGQGLEFLIYFQGNSAPDKSGLPSDRFSAERTGGSVSTLTIQRTQQEDSAVYLCASSLKGIETQYFGPGTRLLVL.

This clonotype was recorded a few times. The junction departs from germline at one end; a sequencing error may be responsible. This chain connects TRBV14 to TRBJ2-5; the D is unclear. CDR1 is SGHDN, CDR2 FVKESK, per germline. This CDR3 comprises 10 residues. The CDR3 sequence is CASSQSIADF. Written as DNA, the CDR3 is TGTGCCAGCAGCCAATCCATCGCGGACTTC. Together with reference TRBV14 and TRBJ2-5, the CDR3 gives the full variable domain: EAGVTQFPSHSVIEKGQTVTLRCDPISGHDNLYWYRRVMGKEIKFLLHFVKESKQDESGMPNNRFLAERTGGTYSTLKVQPAELEDSGVYFCASSQSIADFGPGTRLLVL.

In its sample, this clonotype was seen a few times. The chain carries TRBV7-2 and TRBJ2-1, with D perhaps TRBD1 or TRBD2 (5 bases each). CDR1 is SGHTA and CDR2 is FQGNSA in the germline V gene. The length of the CDR3 is 15 residues. The V end lost 3 bases, the J end lost 6 bases, and 15 bases lay between the germline ends. Here the CDR3 reads CASSFRDQRGNEQFF. The CDR3 nucleotides read TGTGCCAGCAGCTTCCGGGACCAAAGAGGCAATGAGCAGTTCTTC.

Here the CDR3 reads CASSQDLAGETQYF. The CDR3 nucleotides read TGCGCCAGCAGCCAAGATCTAGCGGGGGAGACCCAGTACTTC. The rearrangement links TRBV4-1 to TRBJ2-5; 9 bases match TRBD2. CDR3 length: 14 residues. From germline, CDR1 is MGHRA and CDR2 YSYEKL. The junction had 1 base not matched to a gene; V was cut back by 0 bases and J by 5 bases.

The chain is built from TRBV7-9 and TRBJ1-6; 7 bases match TRBD1. Looked up from germline, CDR1 is SEHNR and CDR2 is FQNEAQ (reference sequence). The CDR3 has 17 amino acids. Losses at the gene ends were 5 bases for V and 7 bases for J; bases not matched to a gene: 14. The CDR3 bases are TGTGCCAGCAGCGTGAGACAGGGCGGAGTGTGGAATTCACCCCTCCACTTT. This translates into CASSVRQGGVWNSPLHF.

This clonotype came up a few times. This chain links TRBV7-9 with TRBJ2-7; 11 nucleotides agree with TRBD1. CDR3 size: 15 residues. The V gene's germline CDR1 is SEHNR and CDR2 FQNEAQ (reference sequence). V shed 5 bases, J shed 5 bases, and the junction held 8 bases outside the gene matches. The CDR3 reads CASSPRTGGAHEQYF. The DNA for the CDR3 is TGTGCCAGCAGCCCCAGGACAGGGGGCGCCCACGAGCAGTACTTC. The whole variable domain, remainder taken from reference TRBV7-9 and TRBJ2-7, is DTGVSQNPRHKITKRGQNVTFRCDPISEHNRLYWYRQTLGQGPEFLTYFQNEAQLEKSRLLSDRFSAERPKGSFSTLEIQRTEQGDSAMYLCASSPRTGGAHEQYFGPGTRLTVT.

The sample holds a few counts of this clonotype. J is TRBJ1-2 and V is TRBV7-2, with D possibly being TRBD1 (6 bases). Deletions cut 5 bases from V and 8 bases from J, with 21 bases between. This CDR3 has 15 amino acids. CDR1 is SGHTA and CDR2 is FQGNSA in the germline V gene. The CDR3 DNA reads TGTGCCAGCAGCCCTCCCGGGGGGGCAGTTCTAGGCTACACCTTC. Protein: CASSPPGGAVLGYTF.

The rearrangement uses TRBV7-9 and TRBJ1-2, with D uncertain. The CDR3 covers 15 residues. CDR1 is SEHNR and CDR2 is FQNEAQ in the germline V gene (reference sequence). Trimming took 1 base from V and 0 from J, leaving 9 bases between them. CDR3: CASSLGGGSNYGYTF. The CDR3 bases are TGTGCCAGCAGCTTAGGTGGCGGCTCTAACTATGGCTACACCTTC.

The chain is built from TRBV28 and TRBJ2-5, with D perhaps TRBD1 (6 bases). The CDR3 spans 15 residues. V shed 5 bases and J shed 4 bases, with 17 bases lying between them. Germline V gives CDR1 MDHEN, CDR2 SYDVKM. CDR3 DNA: TGTGCCAGCAGTCTTGGACAGTTCTTTCGAGAGACCCAGTACTTC. Protein sequence: CASSLGQFFRETQYF. Full variable domain (outside the CDR3, taken from reference TRBV28 and TRBJ2-5): DVKVTQSSRYLVKRTGEKVFLECVQDMDHENMFWYRQDPGLGLRLIYFSYDVKMKEKGDIPEGYSVSREKKERFSLILESASTNQTSMYLCASSLGQFFRETQYFGPGTRLLVL.

This clonotype was detected a few times. This chain joins TRBV6-1 and TRBJ2-5; TRBD1 is a possible D gene (8 bases). Per germline, CDR1 MNHNS and CDR2 SASEGT. The CDR3 runs 14 residues. V gave up 6 bases and J gave up 5 bases, with 16 bases separating them. The CDR3 DNA sequence: TGTGCCAGCAGCTTCGACAGGGGAGGGGAGACCCAGTACTTC. Amino acids: CASSFDRGGETQYF.

This sequence joins TRBV7-6 and TRBJ2-7; 8 positions agree with TRBD1. This CDR3 region has 13 residues. The trim removed 5 bases at V and 6 bases at J, leaving 6 bases unmatched. Germline V gene lookup returns CDR1 SGHVS and CDR2 FNYEAQ. In nucleotides, the CDR3 is TGTGCCAGCAGCCCCGGACAGGGTTCCGAGCAGTACTTC. Encoded protein: CASSPGQGSEQYF. The full variable domain, completed using reference TRBV7-6 and TRBJ2-7, is GAGVSQSPRYKVTKRGQDVALRCDPISGHVSLYWYRQALGQGPEFLTYFNYEAQQDKSGLPNDRFSAERPEGSISTLTIQRTEQRDSAMYRCASSPGQGSEQYFGPGTRLTVT.

This clonotype was observed a few times. This chain joins TRBV7-6 and TRBJ2-7; D is unresolved. Germline CDR1 is SGHVS and CDR2 is FNYEAQ. With 5 bases removed from V and 6 bases from J, the gap between germline ends came to 11 bases. The CDR3 spans 12 residues. Written as DNA, the CDR3 is TGTGCCAGCAGCCCCCCGACCATCGAGCAGTACTTC. It translates to CASSPPTIEQYF. Full variable domain (missing parts from reference TRBV7-6 and TRBJ2-7): GAGVSQSPRYKVTKRGQDVALRCDPISGHVSLYWYRQALGQGPEFLTYFNYEAQQDKSGLPNDRFSAERPEGSISTLTIQRTEQRDSAMYRCASSPPTIEQYFGPGTRLTVT.

The chain combines TRBV5-4 with TRBJ2-7; D may be TRBD2 (5 bases). Germline V lookup: CDR1 SGHNT, CDR2 YYREEE (reference sequence). Trimming shortened V by 2 bases and J by 5 bases, and 11 bases separated the two germline ends. This CDR3 region has 13 residues. CDR3 residues: CASSFSGNDEQYF. CDR3 coding DNA: TGTGCCAGCAGCTTTTCGGGGAACGACGAGCAGTACTTC.

The chain has TRBV7-8 and TRBJ2-3; TRBD2 matches at 9 bases. The CDR3 spans 18 residues. The junction had 12 bases not matched to a gene; V was cut back by 1 base and J by 4 bases. The germline gives CDR1 SGHVS, CDR2 FQNEAQ. CDR3 sequence reads: CASSLGGGGAVYPDTQYF. CDR3 coding DNA: TGTGCCAGCAGCTTAGGTGGCGGGGGGGCCGTTTACCCAGATACGCAGTATTTT.

This chain connects TRBV20-1 to TRBJ2-7; the match to TRBD1 covers 8 bases. The V gene's germline CDR1 is DFQATT and CDR2 SNEGSKA (reference sequence). The CDR3 contains 15 residues. Losses at the gene ends were 3 bases for V and 4 bases for J; bases not matched to a gene: 11. The CDR3 nucleotides are TGCAGTGCTAGGGGCACTGGACAGGGAAGGTACGAGCAGTACTTC. It codes for CSARGTGQGRYEQYF.

This clonotype was found a few times. A read error may account for a junction end that differs from germline. This rearrangement joins TRBV7-8 to TRBJ2-1; TRBD1 aligns across 7 bases. CDR3 length: 11 residues. Germline V gene sequence: CDR1 SGHVS, CDR2 FQNEAQ. The CDR3 loop is CASVTGDEEFF. CDR3 coding DNA: TGTGCCAGCGTCACAGGGGATGAGGAGTTCTTC.

The chain joins TRBV15 to TRBJ1-1; the match to TRBD1 covers 7 bases. Germline CDR1 LNHNV, CDR2 YYDKDF (reference sequence). CDR3 length: 15 amino acids. V lost 5 bases to trimming and J lost 0 bases; unmatched junction nucleotides: 6. CDR3 loop: CATSGDRDMNTEAFF. DNA for the CDR3: TGTGCCACCAGCGGCGACAGGGACATGAACACTGAAGCTTTCTTT.

The chain links TRBV7-6 to TRBJ1-1; D call uncertain. CDR1 is SGHVS, CDR2 FNYEAQ, per germline. The CDR3 extends over 15 amino acids. V lost 5 bases to trimming and J lost 0 bases, with 13 bases between them. Here the CDR3 reads CASSTFGRMNTEAFF. The CDR3 nucleotides are TGTGCCAGCAGCACTTTCGGACGGATGAACACTGAAGCTTTCTTT.